The present TCR beta chain was sequenced within a study of blood T cell repertoires in COVID-19. TCRdb keeps only in-frame clones here, not all; method: immunoSEQ multiplex PCR. Here the sample spans over 150,000 clones, more than 60% being singletons. The sample holds a few counts of this clone. The sequence derives from a man between 65 and 80 years old with acute or convalescent COVID-19. Sequenced input: peripheral blood.

The CDR3 spells CASSRDSYYGYTF. In DNA form, the CDR3 reads TGTGCCAGCAGCCGAGACAGCTACTATGGCTACACCTTC. The chain carries TRBV7-8 and TRBJ1-2; tentatively, D is TRBD1 (5 bases). CDR1 and CDR2 from the germline V gene are SGHVS and FQNEAQ. V lost 5 bases to trimming and J lost 3 bases, with 10 bases between them. The CDR3 runs 13 residues.